This TCR beta chain appears in the sequencing data of a study of beta chain features in type 1 diabetes. CDR3 length equals 14 residues. The V gene end was trimmed by 5 bases and the J gene end by 6 bases; junction bases not matched to a gene: 7. Germline CDR1 and CDR2: LNHNV and YYDKDF (reference sequence). General observations from the study: A possible short-template PCR bias applies equally to patients and controls. Naive, central memory and regulatory TCRB repertoires appeared more similar among patients than healthy donors. In type 1 diabetes patients, VDJ junctions had fewer insertions; deletions at these junctions were more frequent. Among all four CD4+ subsets, Type 1 diabetes patients had TCRB CDR3s that were moderately but significantly shorter.

In regard to this clone: The target antigen is unknown.

Expressed TCRB transcripts were sequenced after all isolated RNA was converted to cDNA. The table came from immunoSEQ multiplex PCR; TCRdb's copy has only in-frame clones and leaves some out. The profile shows around 250,000 clones, about 26% of them singletons. This TCR was recovered from a man younger than 45 in good health. This rearrangement joins TRBV15 to TRBJ2-1, with 7 bases fitting TRBD2. The sequenced sample was central memory CD4+ T cells from blood. CDR3 in amino acids: CATSVQRGVNEQFF. The CDR3 DNA is TGTGCCACCAGCGTTCAGCGGGGCGTCAATGAGCAGTTCTTC. Variable domain in full (rest from reference TRBV15 and TRBJ2-1): DAMVIQNPRYQVTQFGKPVTLSCSQTLNHNVMYWYQQKSSQAPKLLFHYYDKDFNNEADTPDNFQSRRPNTSFCFLDIRSPGLGDTAMYLCATSVQRGVNEQFFGPGTRLTVL.